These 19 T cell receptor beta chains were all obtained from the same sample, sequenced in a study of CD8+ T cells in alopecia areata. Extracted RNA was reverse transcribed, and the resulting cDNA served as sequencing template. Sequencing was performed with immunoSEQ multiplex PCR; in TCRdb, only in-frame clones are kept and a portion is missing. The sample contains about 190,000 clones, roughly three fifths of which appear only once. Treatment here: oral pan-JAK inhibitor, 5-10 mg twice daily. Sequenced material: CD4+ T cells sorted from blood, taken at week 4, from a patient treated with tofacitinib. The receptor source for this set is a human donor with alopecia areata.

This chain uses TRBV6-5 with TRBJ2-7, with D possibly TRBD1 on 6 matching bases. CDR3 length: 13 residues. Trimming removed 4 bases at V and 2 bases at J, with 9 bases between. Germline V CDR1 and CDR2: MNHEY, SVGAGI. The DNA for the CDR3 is TGTGCCAGCAGTTTGGCAGGGGCCTACGAGCAGTACTTC. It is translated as CASSLAGAYEQYF.

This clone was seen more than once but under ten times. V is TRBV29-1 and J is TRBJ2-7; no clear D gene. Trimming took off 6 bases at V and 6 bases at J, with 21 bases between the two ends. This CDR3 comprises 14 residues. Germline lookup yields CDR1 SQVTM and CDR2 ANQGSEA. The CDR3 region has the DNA TGCAGCGTAGCCCGGGCCTCGGGTTCCGTCGAGCAGTACTTC. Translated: CSVARASGSVEQYF.

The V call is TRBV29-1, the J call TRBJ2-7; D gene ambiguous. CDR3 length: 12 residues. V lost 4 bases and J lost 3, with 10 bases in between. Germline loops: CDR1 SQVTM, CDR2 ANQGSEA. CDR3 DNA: TGCAGCGTTGTATATGGGCTCTACGAGCAGTACTTC. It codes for CSVVYGLYEQYF.

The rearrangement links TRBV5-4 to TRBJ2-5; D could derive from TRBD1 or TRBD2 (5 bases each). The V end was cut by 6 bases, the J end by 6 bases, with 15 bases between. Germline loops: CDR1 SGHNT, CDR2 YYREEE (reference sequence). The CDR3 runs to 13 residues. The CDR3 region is CASTQAGTQTQYF. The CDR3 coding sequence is TGTGCCAGCACCCAGGCTGGGACGCAGACCCAGTACTTC.

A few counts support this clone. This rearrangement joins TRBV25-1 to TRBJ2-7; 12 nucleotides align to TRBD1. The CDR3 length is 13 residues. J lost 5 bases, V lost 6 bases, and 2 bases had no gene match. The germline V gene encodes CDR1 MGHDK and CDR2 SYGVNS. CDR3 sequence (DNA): TGTGCCAGCAGGGGACAGGGGGCGAACGAGCAGTACTTC. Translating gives CASRGQGANEQYF.

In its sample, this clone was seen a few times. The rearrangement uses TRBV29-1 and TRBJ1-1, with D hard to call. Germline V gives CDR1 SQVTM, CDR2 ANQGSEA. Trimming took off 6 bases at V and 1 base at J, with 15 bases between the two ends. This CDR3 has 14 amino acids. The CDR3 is CSVTGVLTNTEAFF. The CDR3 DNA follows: TGCAGCGTAACCGGGGTTCTGACGAACACTGAAGCTTTCTTT.

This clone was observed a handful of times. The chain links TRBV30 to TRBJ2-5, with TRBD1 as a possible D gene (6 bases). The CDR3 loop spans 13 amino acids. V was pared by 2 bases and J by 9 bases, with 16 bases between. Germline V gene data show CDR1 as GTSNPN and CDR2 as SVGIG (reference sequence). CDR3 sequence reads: CAWSTRGKLAQYF. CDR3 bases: TGTGCCTGGAGTACGAGGGGGAAATTGGCCCAGTACTTC.

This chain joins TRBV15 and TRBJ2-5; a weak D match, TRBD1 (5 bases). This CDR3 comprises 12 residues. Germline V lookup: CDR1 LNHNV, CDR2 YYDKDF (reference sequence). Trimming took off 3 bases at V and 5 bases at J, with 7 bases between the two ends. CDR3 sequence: CATSRDTETQYF. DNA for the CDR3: TGTGCCACCAGCAGGGACACTGAGACCCAGTACTTC.

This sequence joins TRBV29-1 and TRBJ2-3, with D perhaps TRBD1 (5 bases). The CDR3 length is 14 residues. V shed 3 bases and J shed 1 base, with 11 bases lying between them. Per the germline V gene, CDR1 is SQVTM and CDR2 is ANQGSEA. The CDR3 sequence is CSVDRVSGTDTQYF. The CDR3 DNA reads TGCAGCGTTGACAGGGTTTCTGGCACAGATACGCAGTATTTT.

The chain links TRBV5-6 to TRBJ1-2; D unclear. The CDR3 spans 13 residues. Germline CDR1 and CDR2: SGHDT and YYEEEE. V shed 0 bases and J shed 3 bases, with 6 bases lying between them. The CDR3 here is CASSLDRYYGYTF. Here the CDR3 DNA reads TGTGCCAGCAGCTTGGACAGATACTATGGCTACACCTTC.

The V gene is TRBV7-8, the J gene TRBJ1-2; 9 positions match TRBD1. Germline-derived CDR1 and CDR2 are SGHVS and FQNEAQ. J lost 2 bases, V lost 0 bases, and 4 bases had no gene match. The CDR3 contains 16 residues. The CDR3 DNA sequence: TGTGCCAGCAGCTTAGCTGGGACAGGGTGGAACTATGGCTACACCTTC. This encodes CASSLAGTGWNYGYTF.

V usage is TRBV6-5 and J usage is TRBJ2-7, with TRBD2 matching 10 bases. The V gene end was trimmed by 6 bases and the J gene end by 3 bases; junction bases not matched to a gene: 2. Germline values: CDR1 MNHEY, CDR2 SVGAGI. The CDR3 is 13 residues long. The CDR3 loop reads CASSGTSVYEQYF. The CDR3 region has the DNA TGTGCCAGCAGCGGGACTAGCGTCTACGAGCAGTACTTC.

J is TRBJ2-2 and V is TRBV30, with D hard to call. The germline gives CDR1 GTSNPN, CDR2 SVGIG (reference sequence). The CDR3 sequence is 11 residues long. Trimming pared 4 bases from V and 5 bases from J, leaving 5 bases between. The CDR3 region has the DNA TGTGCCTGGAAAACGACCGGGGAGCTGTTTTTT. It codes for CAWKTTGELFF.

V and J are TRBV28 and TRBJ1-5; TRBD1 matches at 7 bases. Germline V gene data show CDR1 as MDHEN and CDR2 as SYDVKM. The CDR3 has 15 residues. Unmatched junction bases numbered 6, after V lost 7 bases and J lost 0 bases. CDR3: CASTPGQNSNQPQHF. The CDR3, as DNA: TGTGCCAGCACGCCGGGACAGAATAGCAATCAGCCCCAGCATTTT.

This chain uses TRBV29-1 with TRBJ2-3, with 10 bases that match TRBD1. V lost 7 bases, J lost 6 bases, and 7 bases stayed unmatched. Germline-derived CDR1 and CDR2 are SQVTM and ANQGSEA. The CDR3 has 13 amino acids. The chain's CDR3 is CSGRDRGFDTQYF. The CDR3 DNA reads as TGCAGCGGCCGGGACAGGGGATTCGATACGCAGTATTTT.

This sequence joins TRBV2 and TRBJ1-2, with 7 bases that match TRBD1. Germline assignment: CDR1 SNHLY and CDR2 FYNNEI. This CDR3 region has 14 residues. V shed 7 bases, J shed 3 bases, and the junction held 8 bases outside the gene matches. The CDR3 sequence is CASMHRGGDYGYTF. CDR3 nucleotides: TGTGCCAGCATGCACAGGGGCGGCGACTATGGCTACACCTTC.

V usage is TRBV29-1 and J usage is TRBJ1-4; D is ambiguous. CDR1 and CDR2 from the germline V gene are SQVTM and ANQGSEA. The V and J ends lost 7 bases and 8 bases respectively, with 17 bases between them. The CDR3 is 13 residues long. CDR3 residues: CSALDSLEEKLFF. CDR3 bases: TGCAGCGCTCTGGACTCACTGGAGGAAAAACTGTTTTTT.

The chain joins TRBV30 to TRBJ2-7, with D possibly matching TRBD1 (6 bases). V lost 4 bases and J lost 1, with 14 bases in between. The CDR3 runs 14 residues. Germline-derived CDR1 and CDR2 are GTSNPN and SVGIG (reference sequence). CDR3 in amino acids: CAWKVQGRSYEQYF. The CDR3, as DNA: TGTGCCTGGAAGGTCCAGGGGCGATCCTACGAGCAGTACTTC.

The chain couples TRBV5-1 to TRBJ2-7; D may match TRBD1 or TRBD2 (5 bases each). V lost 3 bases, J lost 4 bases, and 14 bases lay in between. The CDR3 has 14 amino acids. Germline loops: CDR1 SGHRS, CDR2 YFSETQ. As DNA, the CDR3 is TGCGCCAGCAGCTCCGGGACGGGGATGTACGAGCAGTACTTC. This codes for CASSSGTGMYEQYF.